Listed below are T cell receptor beta chains from one sample, sequenced in a study of T cell responses to AZD1222 COVID-19 vaccine. Assay used: immunoSEQ multiplex PCR; TCRdb lists only in-frame clones, some missing. The sample holds tens of thousands of clones, around 85% seen once. This sample comprised peripheral blood, obtained 28 days after the second AZD1222 dose. These receptors were obtained from an adult who received the AZD1222 COVID-19 vaccine. The CDR3 runs from the conserved cysteine through the conserved F or W. Fields, in order: J gene, clone size, V gene, D gene, CDR3 DNA, CDR3 protein. A D gene is named only where the DNA matches it firmly. Not every row has a clone size; where given, it reads once, few, many or a size class.

TRBJ2-1	NA	TRBV25-1	TRBD1	TGTGCCAGCAGTAGACAGGGGGCCTCCTACAATGAGCAGTTCTTC	CASSRQGASYNEQFF
TRBJ1-1	NA	TRBV19	NA	TGTGCCAGTAGTATAGACAGGGGAAACACTGAAGCTTTCTTT	CASSIDRGNTEAFF
TRBJ1-2	few	TRBV11-2	NA	TGTGCCAGCAGCTGGGGGCGGGGAGTCGTATATGGCTACACCTTC	CASSWGRGVVYGYTF
TRBJ1-5	NA	TRBV19	NA	TGTGCCAGTAGTCCGACTAATAGCAATCAGCCCCAGCATTTT	CASSPTNSNQPQHF
TRBJ2-7	NA	TRBV9	NA	TGTGCCAGCAGCTCGGACCCTGACCCTCCCGCCTACGAGCAGTACTTC	CASSSDPDPPAYEQYF
TRBJ2-3	medium-sized	TRBV2	NA	TGTGCCATAAACCGGGGCCGGAGGGCAGATACGCAGTATTTT	CAINRGRRADTQYF
TRBJ1-2	NA	TRBV6-1	NA	TGTGCCAGCAGTGAACTTCTCTATGGCTACACCTTC	CASSELLYGYTF
TRBJ2-3	NA	TRBV14	NA	TGTGCCAGCAGCCTAAACGGACAGAGCACGCAGTATTTT	CASSLNGQSTQYF
TRBJ2-7	NA	TRBV28	NA	TGTGCCAGCAGTTCCCAGGACTCTGGTCCCTACGAGCAGTACTTC	CASSSQDSGPYEQYF
TRBJ1-5	NA	TRBV19	TRBD1	TGTGCCAGTAGTACAGGAGGGGGCGGCAATCAGCCCCAGCATTTT	CASSTGGGGNQPQHF
TRBJ2-7	NA	TRBV4-1	TRBD2	TGCGCCAGCAGCCCTTACGGGACTAGCGGGGTCTACGAGCAGTACTTC	CASSPYGTSGVYEQYF
TRBJ2-4	NA	TRBV28	NA	TGTGCCAGCAGTTTATTTGTCGGGACGGAGTACTTC	CASSLFVGTEYF
TRBJ2-5	NA	TRBV11-2	NA	TGTGCCAGCAGCCCCATATCCGGGCAAGAGACCCAGTACTTC	CASSPISGQETQYF
TRBJ2-3	once	TRBV29-1	TRBD2	TGCAGCGTGGACGGGTGGGCTAGCGGGGGACCCTCCACAGATACGCAGTATTTT	CSVDGWASGGPSTDTQYF
TRBJ2-7	medium-sized	TRBV6-2/TRBV6-3	TRBD1	TGTGCCAGCAGTCAGGGACAGTGGATCTACGAGCAGTACTTC	CASSQGQWIYEQYF
TRBJ2-5	NA	TRBV28	NA	TGTGCCAGCAGTCGCGGGGCGGGGCACCAAGAGACCCAGTACTTC	CASSRGAGHQETQYF
TRBJ1-1	NA	TRBV3-1/TRBV3-2	NA	TGTGCCAGCACCCCTGGGGGAGGCACTGAAGCTTTCTTT	CASTPGGGTEAFF
TRBJ1-2	NA	TRBV7-9	NA	TGTGCCAGCAGCTTAGGAGGAGACGCTAACTATGGCTACACCTTC	CASSLGGDANYGYTF
TRBJ2-3	NA	TRBV19	TRBD2	TGTGCCAGTAGTAGACTAGCATCAGATACGCAGTATTTT	CASSRLASDTQYF
TRBJ1-1	NA	TRBV11-2	NA	TGTGCCAGCAGCTTAGTTGTTCTGGGGGAAGCTTTCTTT	CASSLVVLGEAFF
TRBJ2-7	NA	TRBV6-5	NA	TGTGCCAGCAGTTACTCGCCGACTAGATCTGGGCAGTACTTC	CASSYSPTRSGQYF
TRBJ2-2	NA	TRBV5-1	TRBD1	TGCGCCAGCAGCTTAACCGGGACAGGGGGAACCGGGGAGCTGTTTTTT	CASSLTGTGGTGELFF
TRBJ2-3	NA	TRBV10-3	NA	TGTGCCTCTAGGGAGTCAGATACGCAGTATTTT	CASRESDTQYF
TRBJ1-3	few	TRBV27	NA	TGTGCCAGCAGTCGGAATAATGGAAACACCATATATTTT	CASSRNNGNTIYF
TRBJ2-1	NA	TRBV19	NA	TGTGCCAGTAGTATGAGGGGGGGGTTTCTAGCGGCCTACAATGAGCAGTTCTTC	CASSMRGGFLAAYNEQFF
TRBJ1-5	few	TRBV6-6	TRBD1	TGTGCCAGCAGTCCATATACAGGGGGAATGGGCAATCAGCCCCAGCATTTT	CASSPYTGGMGNQPQHF
TRBJ1-1	NA	TRBV6-1	NA	TGTGCCAGCAGTGAAGGAAGGCAGGTCGGGGAAGCTTTCTTT	CASSEGRQVGEAFF
TRBJ1-1	NA	TRBV29-1	NA	TGCAGCGTTGAAGAGCGAACTGAAGCTTTCTTT	CSVEERTEAFF
TRBJ2-1	few	TRBV4-2	TRBD2	TGTGCCAGCAGCCAAGACAGCGGGGGGGCCAATGAGCAGTTCTTC	CASSQDSGGANEQFF
TRBJ2-5	NA	TRBV11-2	NA	TGTGCCAGCAGCCCAAACAGGGTGCCCGATGAGACCCAGTACTTC	CASSPNRVPDETQYF
TRBJ2-7	NA	TRBV24-1	NA	TGTGCCACCAGTGATCTGACAGACCCCTACGAGCAGTACTTC	CATSDLTDPYEQYF
TRBJ2-2	NA	TRBV7-9	NA	TGTGCCAGCAGCCCCGCCGGGACAAGAGATACCGGGGAGCTGTTTTTT	CASSPAGTRDTGELFF
TRBJ1-5	NA	TRBV2	NA	TGTGCCAGCAGTGAAGACAGAAATCGGAACCAGCCCCAGCATTTT	CASSEDRNRNQPQHF
TRBJ1-5	NA	TRBV7-9	NA	TGTGCCAGCAGCTTAGCAGGGGTCAATCAGCCCCAGCATTTT	CASSLAGVNQPQHF
TRBJ1-6	few	TRBV6-5	TRBD1	TGTGCCAGCCAGGGACAGGTTCAAAATTCACCCCTCCACTTT	CASQGQVQNSPLHF
TRBJ1-2	NA	TRBV27	NA	TGTGCCAGCAGTTCCCTCGGGGGGATCCACTATGGCTACACCTTC	CASSSLGGIHYGYTF
TRBJ1-2	NA	TRBV5-4	NA	TGTGCCAGCAGCTTGGGGCAGCCTATAGGGGAGGGCTACACCTTC	CASSLGQPIGEGYTF
TRBJ2-7	NA	TRBV30	NA	TGTGCCTGGACAACTACCTACGAGCAGTACTTC	CAWTTTYEQYF
TRBJ1-2	few	TRBV6-5	TRBD1	TGTGCCAGCTCACAGGGGGCTTATGGCTACACCTTC	CASSQGAYGYTF
TRBJ2-3	NA	TRBV5-4	NA	TGTGCCAGCAGCTTGCAAGTTCCCACAGATACGCAGTATTTT	CASSLQVPTDTQYF
TRBJ2-3	NA	TRBV7-9	NA	TGTGCCAGCAGGGCTAACACAGATACGCAGTATTTT	CASRANTDTQYF
TRBJ2-1	NA	TRBV7-9	TRBD2	TGTGCCAGCAGCAAGGGACTAGCGGGCTACAATGAGCAGTTCTTC	CASSKGLAGYNEQFF